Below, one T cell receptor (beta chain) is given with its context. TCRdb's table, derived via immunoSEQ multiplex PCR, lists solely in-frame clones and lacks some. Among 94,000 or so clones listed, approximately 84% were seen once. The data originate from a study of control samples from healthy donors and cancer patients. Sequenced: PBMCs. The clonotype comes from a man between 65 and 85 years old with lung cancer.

In DNA, the CDR3 is TGTGCCAGCAGCGGAGGGACTAGCGGGTCCTCCTACAATGAGCAGTTCTTC. Translation: CASSGGTSGSSYNEQFF. This sequence joins TRBV5-4 and TRBJ2-1, with 12 bases that match TRBD2. The CDR3 is 17 amino acids. From germline, CDR1 is SGHNT and CDR2 YYREEE (reference sequence). V was clipped by 4 bases and J by 0 bases; unmatched bases: 5.